What follows are 14 T cell receptor beta chains derived from one specimen sequenced in a study of cytomegalovirus exposure and HLA in healthy donors. The PCR had 60 Vbeta and 13 Jbeta primers. The data were produced by immunoSEQ multiplex PCR, yet TCRdb's version contains in-frame clones alone and is incomplete. The sample has 140,000 or so clones, about 80% seen once. Sequences were obtained from PBMCs. The receptors were gathered from a woman between 18 and 29 years old in good health and CMV-seropositive.

This rearrangement joins TRBV28 to TRBJ2-3, with 13 bases aligning to TRBD2. J lost 4 bases, V lost 2 bases, and 27 bases had no gene match. The CDR3 has 24 residues. CDR1 is MDHEN, CDR2 SYDVKM, per germline. DNA for the CDR3: TGTGCCAGCAGTTTACCTCTCCTCCGTCCTACTAGCGGGGGGGCCCCTCAATCTCCAGATACGCAGTATTTT. Translation gives CASSLPLLRPTSGGAPQSPDTQYF.

V and J are TRBV7-8 and TRBJ1-3; a possible D gene is TRBD1 (6 bases). This CDR3 has 16 residues. Trimming removed 5 bases at V and 4 bases at J, with 18 bases between. The germline V gene encodes CDR1 SGHVS and CDR2 FQNEAQ. The CDR3 loop is CASSEAGVSLGNTIYF. The CDR3 DNA follows: TGTGCCAGCAGCGAGGCAGGGGTTTCGCTCGGAAACACCATATATTTT. The variable domain in full, with the rest retrieved from reference TRBV7-8 and TRBJ1-3, is GAGVSQSPRYKVAKRGQDVALRCDPISGHVSLFWYQQALGQGPEFLTYFQNEAQLDKSGLPSDRFFAERPEGSVSTLKIQRTQQEDSAVYLCASSEAGVSLGNTIYFGEGSWLTVV.

V gene TRBV5-6 combines with J gene TRBJ2-5, with TRBD2 matching 9 bases. With 0 bases clipped from V and 1 base from J, the junction kept 7 bases outside the gene matches. The V gene's germline CDR1 is SGHDT and CDR2 YYEEEE. The CDR3 consists of 17 residues. The CDR3 loop reads CASSLVGSRGGQETQYF. CDR3 coding DNA: TGTGCCAGCAGCTTGGTTGGTTCGCGGGGGGGCCAAGAGACCCAGTACTTC. The entire variable domain, with the rest obtained from reference TRBV5-6 and TRBJ2-5, is as follows: DAGVTQSPTHLIKTRGQQVTLRCSPKSGHDTVSWYQQALGQGPQFIFQYYEEEERQRGNFPDRFSGHQFPNYSSELNVNALLLGDSALYLCASSLVGSRGGQETQYFGPGTRLLVL.

The rearrangement joins TRBV19 to TRBJ2-5; D perhaps matches TRBD2 (5 bases). Germline V gives CDR1 LNHDA, CDR2 SQIVND (reference sequence). Deletions cut 6 bases from V and 4 bases from J, with 15 bases between. This CDR3 comprises 14 residues. The CDR3 sequence: CASSMSLAAETQYF. The CDR3 DNA reads as TGTGCCAGTAGCATGAGCCTAGCAGCAGAGACCCAGTACTTC.

In DNA, the CDR3 is TGTGCCAGCAGTCCTGGGACAGGCAGCACAGATACGCAGTATTTT. Translation: CASSPGTGSTDTQYF. The rearrangement joins TRBV2 to TRBJ2-3; 8 bases match TRBD1. This CDR3 has 15 residues. The J segment lost 0 bases and the V segment lost 5 bases, leaving 4 bases of the junction unmatched. Per the germline V gene, CDR1 is SNHLY and CDR2 is FYNNEI. Full variable domain (remainder filled in from reference TRBV2 and TRBJ2-3): EPEVTQTPSHQVTQMGQEVILRCVPISNHLYFYWYRQILGQKVEFLVSFYNNEISEKSEIFDDQFSVERPDGSNFTLKIRSTKLEDSAMYFCASSPGTGSTDTQYFGPGTRLTVL.

J is TRBJ2-3 and V is TRBV6-1; no clear D. V lost 4 bases and J 6 bases, leaving 5 bases between the germline ends. There are 11 residues in the CDR3. Germline loops: CDR1 MNHNS, CDR2 SASEGT. The CDR3 region has the DNA TGTGCCAGCAGTGCTCCGGATACGCAGTATTTT. Amino acids: CASSAPDTQYF.

The genes are TRBV6-1 and TRBJ2-2; TRBD1 matches at 7 bases. CDR1 MNHNS and CDR2 SASEGT come from the germline V gene. The V gene end was trimmed by 4 bases and the J gene end by 1 base; junction bases not matched to a gene: 0. The length of the CDR3 is 14 residues. CDR3 DNA: TGTGCCAGCAGTGGACAGGGGAACACCGGGGAGCTGTTTTTT. It encodes CASSGQGNTGELFF.

In this sample, this clone turned up once. CDR3 sequence: CAWKSQGASSPLHF. The CDR3 DNA sequence: TGTGCCTGGAAAAGTCAGGGGGCAAGTTCACCCCTCCACTTT. This chain connects TRBV30 to TRBJ1-6; 8 bases are a match to TRBD1. V shed 4 bases and J 9 bases; nucleotides not matched to a gene: 8. The germline V gene has CDR1 GTSNPN and CDR2 SVGIG (reference sequence). CDR3 length equals 14 residues.

The rearrangement uses TRBV19 and TRBJ1-2; D is perhaps TRBD1 (6 bases). The CDR3 has 13 amino acids. Germline V gene sequence: CDR1 LNHDA, CDR2 SQIVND (reference sequence). V was pared by 6 bases and J by 3 bases, with 11 bases between. CDR3 bases: TGTGCCAGTAGGCGCAGGGGAGACTATGGCTACACCTTC. As protein: CASRRRGDYGYTF.

This clone occurred a few times. The rearrangement joins TRBV4-3 to TRBJ1-1; the match to TRBD1 covers 9 bases. Germline CDR1 is LGHNA and CDR2 is YSLEER. The CDR3 sequence is 16 residues long. The J segment lost 3 bases and the V segment lost 0 bases, leaving 5 bases of the junction unmatched. The CDR3 coding sequence is TGCGCCAGCAGCCAAGAGGAGGGACAGGGTTACACTGAAGCTTTCTTT. Translating gives CASSQEEGQGYTEAFF.

The chain combines TRBV11-2 with TRBJ2-5; a weak D match, TRBD1 (6 bases). Trimming stripped 5 bases from V and 5 bases from J, with 21 bases between. Germline V gene sequence: CDR1 SGHAT, CDR2 FQNNGV. This CDR3 comprises 16 residues. The CDR3 loop is CASSQFSKTGYETQYF. CDR3 DNA: TGTGCCAGCAGCCAGTTCAGTAAGACAGGTTACGAGACCCAGTACTTC.

This chain uses TRBV7-8 with TRBJ2-7; 9 nucleotides agree with TRBD1. With V trimmed by 7 bases and J by 2 bases, 6 bases remained unmatched. The CDR3 is 14 residues long. Looked up from germline, CDR1 is SGHVS and CDR2 is FQNEAQ. The CDR3 region has the DNA TGTGCCAGCACCACGAGACAGGGGGCCTACGAGCAGTACTTC. Amino acids: CASTTRQGAYEQYF.

The chain has TRBV19 and TRBJ1-1; 7 bases line up with TRBD1. Germline values: CDR1 LNHDA, CDR2 SQIVND (reference sequence). V shed 3 bases, J shed 1 base, and the junction held 5 bases outside the gene matches. This CDR3 is 15 amino acids long. The CDR3 sequence: CASSILGQTNTEAFF. The DNA for the CDR3 is TGTGCCAGTAGTATTCTGGGACAGACGAACACTGAAGCTTTCTTT.

The chain combines TRBV5-1 with TRBJ2-7, with D tentatively TRBD2 (6 bases). CDR1 SGHRS and CDR2 YFSETQ come from the germline V gene. The CDR3 has 15 amino acids. The germline V and J ends were trimmed by 4 bases and 6 bases, with 20 bases remaining between them. The CDR3 spells CASSGGTPDVGEQYF. CDR3 DNA sequence: TGCGCCAGCAGCGGCGGGACTCCAGACGTCGGCGAGCAGTACTTC.